This T cell receptor (beta chain) was sequenced during a study of blood T cell repertoires in COVID-19. In the study overall: Samples of COVID-19 (acute and convalescent) were obtained from the United States, Italy and Spain. PBMCs, B-cell-depleted T cells, or T cells provided the cDNA or gDNA that made up the material.

Under the authors' procedure: Estimates of nucleated cell counts were drawn from the amplification of reference gene primers. Assay used: immunoSEQ multiplex PCR; TCRdb lists only in-frame clones, some missing. The DNA was the basis for D and trimming; V, J and clone size are from that table. Among roughly 180,000 clones listed, around 83% were seen once. The V segment lost 5 bases and the J segment 0 bases; nucleotides outside the gene matches: 14. Germline loops: CDR1 MDHEN, CDR2 SYDVKM. This CDR3 is 18 amino acids long. The sequence came from a woman in her twenties or thirties with active or convalescent COVID-19. The rearrangement links TRBV28 to TRBJ2-7; 9 nucleotides line up with TRBD1. The sequencing input was peripheral blood. CDR3 loop: CASSSILPGQGFSYEQYF. DNA for the CDR3: TGTGCCAGCAGTAGTATCCTTCCGGGACAGGGTTTCTCCTACGAGCAGTACTTC.